Shown below are 13 T cell receptor beta chains from a single sample sequenced in a study of blood T cell repertoires in COVID-19. The table came from immunoSEQ multiplex PCR; TCRdb's copy has only in-frame clones and leaves some out. This sample has roughly 99,000 clones, with almost 90% found just once. Sequenced material: peripheral blood. These receptors were collected from a man aged 45 to 65 with COVID-19, enrolled during active disease.

V gene TRBV6-5 combines with J gene TRBJ2-1, with TRBD2 matching over 9 bases. Germline CDR1 is MNHEY and CDR2 is SVGAGI. Unmatched junction bases numbered 3, after V lost 1 base and J lost 5 bases. This CDR3 has 15 amino acids. The CDR3: CASSYLGTSNNEQFF. CDR3 nucleotide sequence: TGTGCCAGCAGTTACTTGGGGACTAGCAACAATGAGCAGTTCTTC.

The rearrangement links TRBV5-1 to TRBJ2-2, with 8 nucleotides matching TRBD2. Looked up from germline, CDR1 is SGHRS and CDR2 is YFSETQ. J was trimmed by 4 bases and V by 5 bases; bases with no gene match: 13. The CDR3 has 17 amino acids. This chain's CDR3 is CASRTGGESRSTGELFF. For the CDR3, the DNA is TGCGCCAGCAGGACCGGGGGGGAGAGTAGGAGCACCGGGGAGCTGTTTTTT. Using reference TRBV5-1 and TRBJ2-2 for the parts outside the CDR3, the full variable domain is KAGVTQTPRYLIKTRGQQVTLSCSPISGHRSVSWYQQTPGQGLQFLFEYFSETQRNKGNFPGRFSGRQFSNSRSEMNVSTLELGDSALYLCASRTGGESRSTGELFFGEGSRLTVL.

The chain joins TRBV6-5 to TRBJ2-5; TRBD1 matches at 8 bases. The CDR3 consists of 14 residues. J gave up 4 bases and V 10 bases, and 11 bases lay outside the gene matches. Germline-derived CDR1 and CDR2 are MNHEY and SVGAGI. CDR3 protein: CATSRDRTGETQYF. CDR3 DNA sequence: TGTGCCACCAGCCGGGACAGGACTGGAGAGACCCAGTACTTC.

The chain recombines TRBV28 with TRBJ1-2; unclear D gene. Trimming removed 10 bases from V and 6 bases from J, with 18 bases in between. Germline assignment: CDR1 MDHEN and CDR2 SYDVKM. This CDR3 region has 13 residues. The CDR3 reads CATRQRPRDGYTF. In nucleotides, the CDR3 is TGTGCCACGCGGCAGCGCCCGCGCGATGGCTACACCTTC.

The chain has TRBV15 and TRBJ1-2; no definite D call. Germline-derived CDR1 and CDR2 are LNHNV and YYDKDF (reference sequence). V gave up 5 bases and J gave up 5 bases, with 9 bases separating them. The CDR3 consists of 12 residues. The CDR3 DNA is TGTGCCACCAGCCGCGATGTTTATGGCTACACCTTC. Amino acids: CATSRDVYGYTF.

J is TRBJ1-1 and V is TRBV5-1; D is ambiguous. With 4 bases removed from V and 7 bases from J, the gap between germline ends came to 11 bases. Per germline, CDR1 SGHRS and CDR2 YFSETQ. CDR3 length: 12 residues. CDR3 region: CASSLPSSEAFF. In nucleotides, the CDR3 is TGCGCCAGCAGCCTACCCTCAAGTGAAGCTTTCTTT.

The chain uses TRBV19 and TRBJ1-2; D ambiguous. Germline loops: CDR1 LNHDA, CDR2 SQIVND (reference sequence). The V end was cut by 5 bases, the J end by 2 bases, with 12 bases between. The CDR3 runs to 14 residues. The CDR3 DNA reads as TGTGCCAGTAGTCCTGGGCCAGGAAACTATGGCTACACCTTC. It codes for CASSPGPGNYGYTF.

The CDR3 loop is CASSLAGQSTDTQYF. In DNA, the CDR3 is TGTGCCAGCAGCTTAGCGGGACAAAGCACAGATACGCAGTATTTT. The chain has TRBV7-8 and TRBJ2-3; TRBD1 might be the D (6 bases). From germline, CDR1 is SGHVS and CDR2 FQNEAQ. The CDR3 is 15 amino acids. V was trimmed by 0 bases and J by 0 bases, leaving 7 bases between them.

The rearrangement joins TRBV7-3 to TRBJ1-1; D may be TRBD1 (5 bases). The CDR3 is made up of 14 amino acids. V was clipped by 2 bases and J by 3 bases, with 10 bases between them. Germline values: CDR1 SGHTA, CDR2 FQGTGA. The DNA for the CDR3 is TGTGCCAGCAGCTTAGGGGGGATGGACACTGAAGCTTTCTTT. Translation: CASSLGGMDTEAFF.

The chain is built from TRBV27 and TRBJ2-7; TRBD2 agrees at 7 bases. Trimming cost V 3 bases and J 4 bases; bases outside gene matches: 18. Germline CDR1 MNHEY, CDR2 SMNVEV (reference sequence). The CDR3 is 18 residues long. CDR3 bases: TGTGCCAGCAGTTTGGACACTACGGGAGGTCTGACGGGGTACGAGCAGTACTTC. The encoded protein is CASSLDTTGGLTGYEQYF.

The rearrangement joins TRBV21-1 to TRBJ1-2. TRBV21-1 is tagged as a pseudogene. The CDR3 consists of 15 residues. The CDR3 DNA reads TGTGCCAGCAGCAAAAATACCTTAGCTAACTATGGCTACACCTTC. It yields the protein CASSKNTLANYGYTF.

This sequence joins TRBV15 and TRBJ1-5; D gene unclear. CDR3 size: 15 residues. The germline V gene has CDR1 LNHNV and CDR2 YYDKDF (reference sequence). Trimming pared 0 bases from V and 4 bases from J, leaving 10 bases between. The CDR3 reads CATSRDKGVNQPQHF. The CDR3 DNA reads as TGTGCCACCAGCAGAGATAAGGGAGTTAATCAGCCCCAGCATTTT.

This clone was seen once. The CDR3 is CASRGRLGTDTQYF. The CDR3 region has the DNA TGTGCCAGCAGGGGGAGGCTGGGCACAGATACGCAGTATTTT. The rearrangement joins TRBV2 to TRBJ2-3; TRBD2 is a possible D gene (6 bases). CDR1 and CDR2 from the germline V gene are SNHLY and FYNNEI. V was trimmed by 6 bases and J by 1 base, leaving 11 bases between them. The CDR3 contains 14 residues. The full variable domain, its missing parts supplied by reference TRBV2 and TRBJ2-3, is EPEVTQTPSHQVTQMGQEVILRCVPISNHLYFYWYRQILGQKVEFLVSFYNNEISEKSEIFDDQFSVERPDGSNFTLKIRSTKLEDSAMYFCASRGRLGTDTQYFGPGTRLTVL.